The clone carrying this TCR beta chain appeared once. These data come from a study of blood T cell repertoires in COVID-19. Overall study context: Sources were T cells, B-cell-depleted T cells, or PBMCs; the material itself was cDNA or gDNA.

This CDR3 is built from 15 residues. CDR1 is LNHDA, CDR2 SQIVND, per germline (reference sequence). Trimming shortened V by 5 bases and J by 7 bases, and 18 bases separated the two germline ends. As processed by the authors: Estimation of nucleated cell counts was performed using reference gene primer amplification. The method was immunoSEQ multiplex PCR; TCRdb's version includes in-frame clones alone and lacks a portion of them. V and J calls and clone size are those listed in that table; D and trimming were worked out from the DNA. This sample has about 200,000 clones, with just under 85% found just once. The Seattle patients, enrolled during active infection, were followed longitudinally.

V gene TRBV19 combines with J gene TRBJ1-5; D possibly corresponds to TRBD1 (6 bases). Sequencing input: peripheral blood. The clonotype comes from a man between 60 and 75 years old with COVID-19, enrolled during active disease. The DNA for the CDR3 is TGTGCCAGTAGTGGGTTGGGGGGGGCGTACCAGCCCCAGCATTTT. This gives the protein CASSGLGGAYQPQHF.